The clone carrying this TCR beta chain was observed a handful of times. The antigen is unknown. The sample belongs to a study of T cells after yellow fever vaccination. They built TCR cDNA with 5'RACE template switching, a step that put in a universal primer site and UMIs. TCRdb passed the 5' RACE reads through MiXCR, listing each CDR3 protein once. The sample records under 500,000 distinct CDR3 sequences, approximately 19% being singletons. Overall study results and limits: Any FACS-sorted repertoire could hold abundant clonotypes that contaminate it from the bulk population.

The CDR3 spans 17 residues. Germline V CDR1 and CDR2: LGHNA, YSLEER. Trimming cost V 0 bases and J 3 bases, with 18 bases left between them. The gene calls are TRBV4-3 and TRBJ2-7; D is perhaps TRBD2 (7 bases). The material was PBMCs, obtained before the yellow fever booster vaccination. The clonotype originates from a man between 18 and 29 years old who received the YFV17D yellow fever vaccine. The CDR3 sequence: CASSQDRGEGVVYEQYF. The CDR3 DNA sequence: TGCGCCAGCAGCCAAGATAGGGGGGAGGGGGTCGTCTACGAGCAGTACTTC.